A selection of T cell receptor beta chains follows, all from one sample in a study of blood T cell repertoires in COVID-19. Clones were sequenced by immunoSEQ multiplex PCR, and TCRdb holds only the in-frame ones, with some missing. The sample lists around 130,000 clones, about 87% occurring once. The sequenced material came from peripheral blood. The receptors stem from a man aged 55 to 69 with active or convalescent COVID-19. Both conserved end residues are part of each CDR3. D genes are given only for firm matches. Some rows mark clone size as missing; the rest say once, few, many or name a class of expanded clone.

TRBD1	.	TRBV11-2	TRBJ2-1	TGTGCCAGCAGCTTAGGAAGGGGGCGACAGGTCCTTAATGAGCAGTTCTTC	CASSLGRGRQVLNEQFF
.	few	TRBV28	TRBJ1-4	TGTGCCAGCAGTCTAAGTAATGAAAAACTGTTTTTT	CASSLSNEKLFF
.	.	TRBV20-1	TRBJ2-7	TGCAGTGCTAGTAGTAGTTACGAGCAGTACTTC	CSASSSYEQYF
TRBD1	.	TRBV10-3	TRBJ2-5	TGTGCCATCAAGGGACAGGAGTTCGGGGAGACCCAGTACTTC	CAIKGQEFGETQYF
TRBD1	many	TRBV9	TRBJ2-3	TGTGCCAGCAGCTTCCGAGGACAGGGTAGCACAGATACGCAGTATTTT	CASSFRGQGSTDTQYF
.	.	TRBV2	TRBJ2-3	TGTGCCAGCGGAGGGGACTTCTCCACAGATACGCAGTATTTT	CASGGDFSTDTQYF
TRBD1	.	TRBV6-2/TRBV6-3	TRBJ1-5	TGTGCCAGCAGCCTCGACAGGGCGCTCAATCAGCCCCAGCATTTT	CASSLDRALNQPQHF
.	.	TRBV7-9	TRBJ1-6	TGTGCCAGCAGCTTAGATTTCGGCAGGGCTTCACCCCTCCACTTT	CASSLDFGRASPLHF
.	once	TRBV7-9	TRBJ2-7	TGTGCCAGCAGCCCTTGGGTCGACAACTACGAGCAGTACTTC	CASSPWVDNYEQYF
TRBD2	.	TRBV7-2	TRBJ2-5	TGTGCCAGCAGCTTTTTAGCGGGGCCCGGACAAGAGACCCAGTACTTC	CASSFLAGPGQETQYF
TRBD1	.	TRBV7-8	TRBJ1-2	TGTGCCAGCAGCTTCTCCGGACAGGTTCCCCGGGGGTATGGCTACACCTTC	CASSFSGQVPRGYGYTF
.	.	TRBV27	TRBJ1-5	TGTGCCAGCAGCCGTTCAGGAGGGAATCAGCCCCAGCATTTT	CASSRSGGNQPQHF
.	.	TRBV25-1	TRBJ2-7	TGTGCCAGCAGTGACCGACAGCCAAGCTCCTACGAGCAGTACTTC	CASSDRQPSSYEQYF
TRBD2	.	TRBV27	TRBJ2-1	TGTGCCAGCAAGGGGCGGGAGGGTGAGCAGTTCTTC	CASKGREGEQFF
TRBD1	.	TRBV5-1	TRBJ2-7	TGCGCCAGCAGCGCTTCGGGGGACAGGGGTAGCGGGCAGTACTTC	CASSASGDRGSGQYF
TRBD2	.	TRBV9	TRBJ2-6	TGTGCCAGCAGCGCCTTTGCCATTAGCGGGGGTACCTCTGGGGCCAACGTCCTGACTTTC	CASSAFAISGGTSGANVLTF
.	.	TRBV28	TRBJ1-1	TGTGCCAGCAGCCTGGGGGGACGGGGGAGCACTGAAGCTTTCTTT	CASSLGGRGSTEAFF
TRBD2	few	TRBV7-2	TRBJ2-5	TGTGCCAGCAGCTCACAGGCTAGCGGGAAGTCGAATCAAGAGACCCAGTACTTC	CASSSQASGKSNQETQYF
TRBD2	.	TRBV19	TRBJ2-1	TGTGCCAGTAGGAAAACCGGGACTAGCGGGATAAATGAGCAGTTCTTC	CASRKTGTSGINEQFF
.	.	TRBV29-1	TRBJ2-7	TGCAGCGTTGAATCCCAGGCCCCATACGAGCAGTACTTC	CSVESQAPYEQYF
.	.	TRBV2	TRBJ2-7	TGTGCCAGCAGTTATGACAGGTCCTACGAGCAGTACTTC	CASSYDRSYEQYF
TRBD2	.	TRBV24-1	TRBJ2-1	TGTGCCACCAGTGATCCGACTAGCAGCTCCTACAATGAGCAGTTCTTC	CATSDPTSSSYNEQFF
.	.	TRBV14	TRBJ2-1	TGTGCCAGCAGCCCCATCGGCAGGGTGGACAATGAGCAGTTCTTC	CASSPIGRVDNEQFF
.	.	TRBV19	TRBJ1-2	TGTGCCAGTAGTATAGGATACAGTAGCTATGGCTACACCTTC	CASSIGYSSYGYTF
.	.	TRBV19	TRBJ1-1	TGTGCCAGTAGTATAGCCACGACCCCGAGGCGCACTGAAGCTTTCTTT	CASSIATTPRRTEAFF
.	.	TRBV11-3	TRBJ2-2	TGTGCCAGCAGCCCGAGGGGGTCGAACACCGGGGAGCTGTTTTTT	CASSPRGSNTGELFF
.	.	TRBV27	TRBJ1-2	TGTGCCAGCAGTGCATCGCGGGTCTCCGGGGGCTACACCTTC	CASSASRVSGGYTF
TRBD2	.	TRBV19	TRBJ2-4	TGTGCCAGTAGTATACGCGGGAGGGCAGGGGACATTCAGTACTTC	CASSIRGRAGDIQYF
TRBD2	.	TRBV3-1/TRBV3-2	TRBJ2-2	TGTGCCAGCAGCCCTGGCTCGCGGGAGGGCACCGGGGAGCTGTTTTTT	CASSPGSREGTGELFF
.	.	TRBV6-5	TRBJ1-1	TGTGCCAGCAGTTTCTCACAGGGTGGTCGTACTGAAGCTTTCTTT	CASSFSQGGRTEAFF
.	.	TRBV18	TRBJ1-5	TGTGCCAGCTCACCTGACCCTTTCGTTCAGGCCCAGCATTTT	CASSPDPFVQAQHF
TRBD1	.	TRBV4-1	TRBJ2-7	TGCGCCAGCAGCCAAGGACGGACAGGGAACTCCTACGAGCAGTACTTC	CASSQGRTGNSYEQYF
.	.	TRBV29-1	TRBJ2-7	TGCAGCGTTGGCGAAGACTCCTACGAGCAGTACTTC	CSVGEDSYEQYF
TRBD2	.	TRBV4-1	TRBJ2-2	TGCGCCAGCAGCCAAGATAAAGGACTAGCGGGAGTCGGGGAGCTGTTTTTT	CASSQDKGLAGVGELFF
.	once	TRBV28	TRBJ1-5	TGTGCCAGCAGTTTATGGCAGGGAAGCAATCAGCCCCAGCATTTT	CASSLWQGSNQPQHF
TRBD1	.	TRBV18	TRBJ2-1	TGTGCCAGCTCACCCCGCTCCGGGACAGGGTGGTACAATGAGCAGTTCTTC	CASSPRSGTGWYNEQFF
TRBD1	.	TRBV15	TRBJ2-4	TGTGCCACCAGCAGCGCCAGACAGGGGCTGAGAGACATTCAGTACTTC	CATSSARQGLRDIQYF
TRBD2	.	TRBV5-1	TRBJ2-1	TGCGCCAGCAGCCCACTAGCGGGAGGCTACAATGAGCAGTTCTTC	CASSPLAGGYNEQFF
.	.	TRBV9	TRBJ2-5	TGTGCCAGCAGCGTAGGCGGCCTAGGCCAAGAGACCCAGTACTTC	CASSVGGLGQETQYF
.	.	TRBV20-1	TRBJ2-1	TGCAGTGCTGGGGGGAACAATGAGCAGTTCTTC	CSAGGNNEQFF
.	.	TRBV11-1	TRBJ1-1	TGTGCCAGCAGCCCGCGGAACACTGAAGCTTTCTTT	CASSPRNTEAFF
TRBD1	.	TRBV7-2	TRBJ2-1	TGTGCCAGCAGCTTAGGAGGACAGGGAAGGGATGAGCAGTTCTTC	CASSLGGQGRDEQFF
TRBD2	.	TRBV6-6	TRBJ2-7	TGTGCCAGCAGTTCCCCGGGACTAGCGGGAGGCTACGAGCAGTACTTC	CASSSPGLAGGYEQYF
.	.	TRBV19	TRBJ1-1	TGTGCCAGTAGTATGCAGGTGCTTCTGATGAACACTGAAGCTTTCTTT	CASSMQVLLMNTEAFF
.	.	TRBV2	TRBJ1-1	TGTGCCAGCACGGACAGTCTGAACACTGAAGCTTTCTTT	CASTDSLNTEAFF